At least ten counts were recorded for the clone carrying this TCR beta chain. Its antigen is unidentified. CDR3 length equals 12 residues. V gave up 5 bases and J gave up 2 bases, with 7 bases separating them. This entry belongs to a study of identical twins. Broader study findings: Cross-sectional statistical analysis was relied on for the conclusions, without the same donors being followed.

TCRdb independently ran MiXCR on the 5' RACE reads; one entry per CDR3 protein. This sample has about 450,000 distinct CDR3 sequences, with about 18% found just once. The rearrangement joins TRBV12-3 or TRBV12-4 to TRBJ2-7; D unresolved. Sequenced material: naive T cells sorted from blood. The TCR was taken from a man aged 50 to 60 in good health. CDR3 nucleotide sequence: TGTGCCAGCAGTGGACCAGCCTACGAGCAGTACTTC. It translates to CASSGPAYEQYF.